These T cell receptor beta chains were read from a single sample in a study of long-term antiretroviral therapy in people with HIV. TCRdb keeps only in-frame clones here, not all; method: immunoSEQ multiplex PCR. The sample shows over 30,000 clones, around 80% of them seen only once. Material: unsorted PBMCs, obtained 0.6 years after starting antiretroviral therapy. Source of these receptors: a man between 18 and 35 years old with HIV. The CDR3 runs from the conserved cysteine through the conserved F or W. A D gene is named only where the DNA matches it firmly. A row's size may be missing; if present it is once, few, many or a size class.

clone size	D gene	J gene	V gene	CDR3 DNA	CDR3 protein
.	.	TRBJ1-5	TRBV18	TGTGCCAGCTCACGGGCCGGGGGGTTCAATCAGCCCCAGCATTTT	CASSRAGGFNQPQHF
.	.	TRBJ1-2	TRBV7-2	TGTGCCAGCAGTTCAGTACTTGGCTACACCTTC	CASSSVLGYTF
.	TRBD2	TRBJ2-5	TRBV25-1	TGTGCCAGCATTAGCGGGGGCTACCAAGAGACCCAGTACTTC	CASISGGYQETQYF
few	TRBD1	TRBJ1-5	TRBV6-1	TGTGCCAGCAGGACAGGGGGTGATCAGCCCCAGCATTTT	CASRTGGDQPQHF
.	.	TRBJ2-5	TRBV7-9	TGTGCCAGCAGCTTAAGGGCAGCCCGCCAAGAGACCCAGTACTTC	CASSLRAARQETQYF
.	.	TRBJ2-7	TRBV11-2	TGTGCCAGCAGTTTACAGGGTTACGAGCAGTACTTC	CASSLQGYEQYF
medium-sized	.	TRBJ2-7	TRBV7-2	TGTGCCAGCTCGTACGGAGTCTACTCCTACGAGCAGTACTTC	CASSYGVYSYEQYF
.	TRBD1	TRBJ2-5	TRBV19	TGTGCCAGTCGGGACAGGGGGCTTTTGGAGACCCAGTACTTC	CASRDRGLLETQYF
few	TRBD2	TRBJ2-7	TRBV10-1	TGCGCCAGCAGTGAGTCAGTTGCGGGAGGTCCCTACGGCTACGAGCAGTACTTC	CASSESVAGGPYGYEQYF
.	.	TRBJ2-3	TRBV5-1	TGCGCCAGCAGCCACTCGGGACGGGGCACAGATACGCAGTATTTT	CASSHSGRGTDTQYF
.	TRBD1	TRBJ1-1	TRBV6-5	TGTGCCAGCACGCCGACAGGGCGTTCTGAAGCTTTCTTT	CASTPTGRSEAFF
.	TRBD1	TRBJ2-7	TRBV5-1	TGCGCCAGCAGTAAACAGGGGGCGTCCTACGAGCAGTACTTC	CASSKQGASYEQYF
.	.	TRBJ1-2	TRBV6-5	TGTGCCAGCAGTCCCGGCAGGTGGACTAACTATGGCTACACCTTC	CASSPGRWTNYGYTF
.	.	TRBJ2-1	TRBV27	TGTGCCAGCAGTTTAGGGGGACAACGGCAGTTCTTC	CASSLGGQRQFF
.	.	TRBJ2-2	TRBV14	TGTGCCAGCAGCCTGTTAACCGGGGAGCTGTTTTTT	CASSLLTGELFF
.	.	TRBJ2-3	TRBV5-4	TGTGCCAGCAGCTTGGCCGGGCGGACAGGCACAGATACGCAGTATTTT	CASSLAGRTGTDTQYF
few	.	TRBJ2-7	TRBV27	TGTGCCAGCAGTGGGCTCAGCGGCAGCTCCTACGAGCAGTACTTC	CASSGLSGSSYEQYF
.	.	TRBJ2-2	TRBV2	TGTGCCAGCACAACAGGGACCCGGACCGGGGAGCTGTTTTTT	CASTTGTRTGELFF
.	.	TRBJ1-5	TRBV27	TGTGCCAGCAGTTTATCCCAGAGTCAGCCCCAGCATTTT	CASSLSQSQPQHF
.	TRBD2	TRBJ2-5	TRBV27	TGTGCCAGCAGAAATAGCGGGGTGGGCACCCAGTACTTC	CASRNSGVGTQYF
.	.	TRBJ2-7	TRBV6-1	TGTGCCAGTAATGGGGGACGGTACGAGCAGTACTTC	CASNGGRYEQYF
.	.	TRBJ2-1	TRBV14	TGTGCCAGCAGCCAAGATCACAGGTACAATGAGCAGTTCTTC	CASSQDHRYNEQFF
.	TRBD1	TRBJ1-2	TRBV19	TGTGCCAGTACCCTGACAGGGGGTGACTATGGCTACACCTTC	CASTLTGGDYGYTF
once	.	TRBJ1-4	TRBV30	TGTGCCTGGAGTGTCGGGACCCCGGGGGAAAAACTGTTTTTT	CAWSVGTPGEKLFF
.	TRBD2	TRBJ2-7	TRBV6-1	TGTGCCAGCAGTGAAGCCCCTAGCGGGAGGGCCTGGGGATACGAGCAGTACTTC	CASSEAPSGRAWGYEQYF
.	TRBD2	TRBJ2-7	TRBV6-5	TGTGCCAGCAGGCCCGAGGGACTACTCTACGAGCAGTACTTC	CASRPEGLLYEQYF
.	TRBD2	TRBJ2-3	TRBV7-3	TGTGCCAGCAGCTTAACAGCGGGAGGCTCCCCTAGCACAGATACGCAGTATTTT	CASSLTAGGSPSTDTQYF
.	.	TRBJ2-7	TRBV28	TGTGCCAGCAGCCGTCAGGGGCTCCCGGGGTACGAGCAGTACTTC	CASSRQGLPGYEQYF
.	.	TRBJ1-2	TRBV4-1	TGCGCCAGCAGCCACGGCCACTATGGCTACACCTTC	CASSHGHYGYTF
.	TRBD1	TRBJ1-2	TRBV5-1	TGCGCCAGCAGCTACGGGACAGGGGGCAATAACTATGGCTACACCTTC	CASSYGTGGNNYGYTF
.	.	TRBJ1-1	TRBV19	TGTGCCAGTAGGCTTTTGGGGAGGGGAGCTGAAGCTTTCTTT	CASRLLGRGAEAFF
few	.	TRBJ2-7	TRBV5-5	TGTGCCAGCAGCGGAGGTTCGAGGGGCGAGCAGTACTTC	CASSGGSRGEQYF
.	TRBD1	TRBJ1-1	TRBV6-5	TGTGCCAGCACCCGGACAGGTGGGAACACTGAAGCTTTCTTT	CASTRTGGNTEAFF
once	.	TRBJ1-4	TRBV6-5	TGTGCCAGCAGTTACTCGGCGGGTTTACATGAAAAACTGTTTTTT	CASSYSAGLHEKLFF
.	.	TRBJ2-1	TRBV14	TGTGCCAGCAGCCAAGGAGGCTCCCCAGACAATGAGCAGTTCTTC	CASSQGGSPDNEQFF
.	TRBD2	TRBJ2-7	TRBV14	TGTGCCAGCAGCCAGGGACTAGCTGCTTCCTACGAGCAGTACTTC	CASSQGLAASYEQYF
.	.	TRBJ2-3	TRBV6-6	TGTGCCAGCCGTAAGACCACTAGCACAGATACGCAGTATTTT	CASRKTTSTDTQYF
.	TRBD2	TRBJ2-2	TRBV19	TGTGCCAGTAGTGCGGGAGGGCCGGGAGGGACGAACACCGGGGAGCTGTTTTTT	CASSAGGPGGTNTGELFF
.	.	TRBJ2-1	TRBV7-9	TGTGCCAGCAGCTTAGCGGGAGGGGGCGATGAGCAGTTCTTC	CASSLAGGGDEQFF
once	TRBD2	TRBJ2-7	TRBV7-9	TGTGCCAGCAGCTTTTTGCCCTGGACTAGCGAGAACTACGAGCAGTACTTC	CASSFLPWTSENYEQYF
.	.	TRBJ2-2	TRBV6-1	TGTGCCAGCAGTGTGGTGAGGGCCACCGGGGAGCTGTTTTTT	CASSVVRATGELFF
.	.	TRBJ2-3	TRBV7-2	TGTGCCAGCGCCCTAGTGCGGACTAGCACAGATACGCAGTATTTT	CASALVRTSTDTQYF
.	TRBD2	TRBJ2-1	TRBV19	TGTGCCAGCTCCGGGACTAGCGGATCGAACTCCTACAATGAGCAGTTCTTC	CASSGTSGSNSYNEQFF
.	TRBD2	TRBJ2-3	TRBV10-3	TGTGCCATCAGCCCAACTCTAGCGGGAGGGGGAGATACGCAGTATTTT	CAISPTLAGGGDTQYF
once	.	TRBJ2-7	TRBV29-1	TGCAGCGTTGGGGGGGGGACAGGAACCTACGAGCAGTACTTC	CSVGGGTGTYEQYF
.	TRBD1	TRBJ1-6	TRBV18	TGTGCCAGCTCACCCCGGGGACAGATTAATTCACCCCTCCACTTT	CASSPRGQINSPLHF
.	.	TRBJ2-5	TRBV4-2	TGTGCCAGCAGCCAAGACGAGGGAGAGACCCAGTACTTC	CASSQDEGETQYF
once	TRBD2	TRBJ2-7	TRBV18	TGTGCCAGCTCACCAGAGGCGTGGCGGGGGTCCTACGAGCAGTACTTC	CASSPEAWRGSYEQYF